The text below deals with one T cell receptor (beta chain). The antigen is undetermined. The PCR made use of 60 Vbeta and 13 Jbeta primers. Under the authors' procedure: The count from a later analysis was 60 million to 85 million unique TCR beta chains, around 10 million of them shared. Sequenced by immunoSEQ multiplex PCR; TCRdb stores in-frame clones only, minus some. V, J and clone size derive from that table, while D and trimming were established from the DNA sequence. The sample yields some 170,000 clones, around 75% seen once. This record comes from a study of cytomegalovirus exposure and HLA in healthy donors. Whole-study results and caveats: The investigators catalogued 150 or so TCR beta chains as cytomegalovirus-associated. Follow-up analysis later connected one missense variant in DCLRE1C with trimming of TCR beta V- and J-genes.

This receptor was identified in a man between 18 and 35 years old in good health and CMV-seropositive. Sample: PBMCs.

CDR3 nucleotides: TGTGCCAGCAGCCCAGGGGGAGAGGGGGCTTGGCAGCCCCAGCATTTT. Encoded protein: CASSPGGEGAWQPQHF. The chain recombines TRBV7-9 with TRBJ1-5, with 7 bases aligning to TRBD1. The length of the CDR3 is 16 residues. J lost 7 bases, V lost 5 bases, and 14 bases had no gene match. In germline, CDR1 is SEHNR, CDR2 FQNEAQ (reference sequence). Based on the CDR3 plus reference TRBV7-9 and TRBJ1-5, the full variable domain is DTGVSQNPRHKITKRGQNVTFRCDPISEHNRLYWYRQTLGQGPEFLTYFQNEAQLEKSRLLSDRFSAERPKGSFSTLEIQRTEQGDSAMYLCASSPGGEGAWQPQHFGDGTRLSIL.